Included here is one TCR beta chain sequence, with context. This sample was included in a study of blood T cell repertoires in COVID-19. Study processing details: Amplification of reference gene primers was used by the study to estimate nucleated cell counts. Produced via immunoSEQ multiplex PCR; TCRdb's table is partial and in-frame only. That table supplies the V and J calls and clone size; D and trimming were determined from the DNA. The data hold 200,000 to 250,000 clones, with 82% observed a single time. Germline values: CDR1 LNHNV, CDR2 YYDKDF (reference sequence). The J segment lost 5 bases and the V segment lost 3 bases, leaving 10 bases of the junction unmatched. The CDR3 runs 16 residues.

The chain is built from TRBV15 and TRBJ2-3; 8 nucleotides line up with TRBD1. The TCR originated in a woman in her seventies with COVID-19, enrolled during active disease. The sequenced sample was peripheral blood. The CDR3 spells CATSRGTGAPLDTQYF. The CDR3 coding sequence is TGTGCCACCAGCAGGGGGACAGGAGCGCCGCTAGATACGCAGTATTTT.